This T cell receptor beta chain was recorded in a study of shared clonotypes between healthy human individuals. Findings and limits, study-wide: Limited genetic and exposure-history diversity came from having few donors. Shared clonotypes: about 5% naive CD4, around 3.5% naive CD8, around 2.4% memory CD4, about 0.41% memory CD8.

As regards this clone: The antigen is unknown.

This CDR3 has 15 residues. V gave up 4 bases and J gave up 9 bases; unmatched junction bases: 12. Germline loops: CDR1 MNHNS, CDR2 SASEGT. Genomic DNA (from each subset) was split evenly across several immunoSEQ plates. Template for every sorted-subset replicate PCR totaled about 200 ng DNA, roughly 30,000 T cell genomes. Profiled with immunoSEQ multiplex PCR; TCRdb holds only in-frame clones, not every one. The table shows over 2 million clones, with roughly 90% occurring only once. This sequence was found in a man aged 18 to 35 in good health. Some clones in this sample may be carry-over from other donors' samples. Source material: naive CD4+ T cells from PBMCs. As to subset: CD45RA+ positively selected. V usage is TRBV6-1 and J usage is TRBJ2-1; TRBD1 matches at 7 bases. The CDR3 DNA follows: TGTGCCAGCAGTGTCTCCCCACAGGGGTGGGGTGAGCAGTTCTTC. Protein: CASSVSPQGWGEQFF.